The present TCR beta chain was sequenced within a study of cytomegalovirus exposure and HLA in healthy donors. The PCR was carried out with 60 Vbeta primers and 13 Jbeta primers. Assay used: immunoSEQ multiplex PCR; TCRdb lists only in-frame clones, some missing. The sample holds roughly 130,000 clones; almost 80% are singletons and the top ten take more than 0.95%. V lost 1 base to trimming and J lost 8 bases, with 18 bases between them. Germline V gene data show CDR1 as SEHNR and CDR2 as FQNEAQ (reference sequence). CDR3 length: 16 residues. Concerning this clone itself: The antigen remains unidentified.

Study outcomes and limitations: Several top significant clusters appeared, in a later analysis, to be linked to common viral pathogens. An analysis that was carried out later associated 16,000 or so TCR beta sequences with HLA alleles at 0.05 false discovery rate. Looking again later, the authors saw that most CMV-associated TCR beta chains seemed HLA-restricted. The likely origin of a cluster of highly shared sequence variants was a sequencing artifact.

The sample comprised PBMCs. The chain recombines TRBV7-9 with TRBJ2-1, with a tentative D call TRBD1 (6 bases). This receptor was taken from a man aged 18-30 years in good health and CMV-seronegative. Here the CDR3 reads CASSLVRGRTVHEQFF. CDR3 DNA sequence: TGTGCCAGCAGCTTAGTCAGAGGACGGACAGTCCATGAGCAGTTCTTC. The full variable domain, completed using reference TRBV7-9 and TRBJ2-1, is DTGVSQNPRHKITKRGQNVTFRCDPISEHNRLYWYRQTLGQGPEFLTYFQNEAQLEKSRLLSDRFSAERPKGSFSTLEIQRTEQGDSAMYLCASSLVRGRTVHEQFFGPGTRLTVL.